The rows below give T cell receptor beta chains drawn from one sample of a study of blood T cells in healthy people across ages. MiXCR was run by TCRdb on the 5' RACE reads, yielding one entry per CDR3 protein. The table lists more than 1.4 million distinct CDR3 sequences, around two fifths of them singletons. Sequenced: blood. The source of these receptors is a woman in her late teens or twenties in good health. Both conserved end residues are part of each CDR3. Fields, in order: D gene, J gene, clone size, V gene, CDR3 DNA, CDR3 protein. D genes are given only for firm matches. A clone size is listed for some rows: how often the clone was seen (once, few, many), or a class if it is expanded.

d_call: -; j_call: TRBJ2-6; clone_size: -; v_call: TRBV5-5; cdr3_nt: TGTGCCAGCAGCCCGGGCCTGGGGGCCAACGTCCTGACTTTC; cdr3_aa: CASSPGLGANVLTF
d_call: -; j_call: TRBJ1-6; clone_size: -; v_call: TRBV7-2; cdr3_nt: TGTGCCAGCAGCCCCCCGAACAGGAGCTCCTATAATTCACCCCTCCACTTT; cdr3_aa: CASSPPNRSSYNSPLHF
d_call: -; j_call: TRBJ2-1; clone_size: few; v_call: TRBV2; cdr3_nt: TGTGCCAGCAGTGAGAGGGACTGGTCCTACAATGAGCAGTTCTTC; cdr3_aa: CASSERDWSYNEQFF
d_call: -; j_call: TRBJ2-7; clone_size: many; v_call: TRBV7-9; cdr3_nt: TGTGCCAGCAGTTCCACGGGTAACGAGCAGTACTTC; cdr3_aa: CASSSTGNEQYF
d_call: TRBD2; j_call: TRBJ2-1; clone_size: few; v_call: TRBV20-1; cdr3_nt: TGCAGTGCTAATAGCGCGGGAGGGCTGGGTGAGCAGTTCTTC; cdr3_aa: CSANSAGGLGEQFF
d_call: -; j_call: TRBJ2-5; clone_size: -; v_call: TRBV6-5; cdr3_nt: TGTGCCAGCCGGACAGCTGGCGAAGAGACCCAGTACTTC; cdr3_aa: CASRTAGEETQYF
d_call: TRBD2; j_call: TRBJ2-3; clone_size: once; v_call: TRBV28; cdr3_nt: TGTGCCAGCCTACCGACTAGCGGGGTAAGCACAGATACGCAGTATTTT; cdr3_aa: CASLPTSGVSTDTQYF
d_call: TRBD2; j_call: TRBJ2-7; clone_size: -; v_call: TRBV29-1; cdr3_nt: TGCAGCGCCCAGAGCGGACTAGCGGCCGCTCAGGGGAATGAGCAGTACTTC; cdr3_aa: CSAQSGLAAAQGNEQYF
d_call: TRBD1; j_call: TRBJ2-7; clone_size: few; v_call: TRBV6-1; cdr3_nt: TGTGCCAGCAGCCCCTCCCCAGGCACAGGGGCCTACGAGCAGTACTTC; cdr3_aa: CASSPSPGTGAYEQYF
d_call: -; j_call: TRBJ2-1; clone_size: -; v_call: TRBV6-6; cdr3_nt: TGTGCCAGCAGTTACCGATGGGGAGTCGGGTCGGATGAGCAGTTCTTC; cdr3_aa: CASSYRWGVGSDEQFF
d_call: TRBD1; j_call: TRBJ1-4; clone_size: few; v_call: TRBV2; cdr3_nt: TGTGCCAGCAGGTCGGAGGGACAGGCGTCCGAAAAACTGTTTTTT; cdr3_aa: CASRSEGQASEKLFF
d_call: -; j_call: TRBJ1-4; clone_size: -; v_call: TRBV6-1; cdr3_nt: TGTGCCAGCAGGCTTGGCCCCTCCTATGAAAAACTGTTTTTT; cdr3_aa: CASRLGPSYEKLFF
d_call: -; j_call: TRBJ1-2; clone_size: -; v_call: TRBV7-6; cdr3_nt: TGTGCCAGCAGCTTAGGATGGGGGTCACAGAGCTATGGCTACACCTTC; cdr3_aa: CASSLGWGSQSYGYTF
d_call: -; j_call: TRBJ2-5; clone_size: few; v_call: TRBV7-9; cdr3_nt: TGTGCCAGCAGCTTTTACACAGAAGAGACCCAGTACTTC; cdr3_aa: CASSFYTEETQYF
d_call: TRBD2; j_call: TRBJ2-1; clone_size: -; v_call: TRBV10-3; cdr3_nt: TGTGCCATCAGTGAGCAGGGCGGGGGGGCAAATAAGCAGTTCTTC; cdr3_aa: CAISEQGGGANKQFF
d_call: -; j_call: TRBJ1-4; clone_size: -; v_call: TRBV10-3; cdr3_nt: TGTGCCATCAGTGCCCAGGACGACGGACGGGAAAAACTGTTTTTT; cdr3_aa: CAISAQDDGREKLFF
d_call: TRBD2; j_call: TRBJ2-1; clone_size: few; v_call: TRBV20-1; cdr3_nt: TGCAGTGCTAGGGGACTAGCGGTTTTCAATGAGCAGTTCTTC; cdr3_aa: CSARGLAVFNEQFF
d_call: TRBD1; j_call: TRBJ2-6; clone_size: -; v_call: TRBV10-3; cdr3_nt: TGTGCCATCAGTAACCCGGGACAGCGATCTGCTGGGGCCAACGTCCTGACTTTC; cdr3_aa: CAISNPGQRSAGANVLTF
d_call: TRBD2; j_call: TRBJ2-7; clone_size: -; v_call: TRBV7-2; cdr3_nt: TGTGCCAGCAGCAAGTTCTCGGGCGGGAGAACTTACGAGCAGTACTTC; cdr3_aa: CASSKFSGGRTYEQYF
d_call: -; j_call: TRBJ2-7; clone_size: -; v_call: TRBV5-6; cdr3_nt: TGTGCCAGCAGCTTATCCGACGGTTCCTCCTACGAGCAGTACTTC; cdr3_aa: CASSLSDGSSYEQYF
d_call: -; j_call: TRBJ2-1; clone_size: -; v_call: TRBV12-3/TRBV12-4; cdr3_nt: TGTGCCAGCAGCTCCATCCAGGGGGGGTCCTACAATGAGCAGTTCTTC; cdr3_aa: CASSSIQGGSYNEQFF
d_call: TRBD1; j_call: TRBJ1-2; clone_size: -; v_call: TRBV10-3; cdr3_nt: TGTGCCACGGCGGGACAGCCCGCTTACGACTATGGCTACACCTTC; cdr3_aa: CATAGQPAYDYGYTF